The T cell receptor beta chain under discussion was sequenced for a study of graft-versus-host responses after intestinal transplantation. Study at large: Induction with anti-thymocyte globulin, then tacrolimus and steroids for roughly three years, was given to all recipients.

Method: immunoSEQ multiplex PCR; TCRdb's copy keeps in-frame clones and lacks some. The profile covers tens of thousands of clones, with approximately 91% appearing a single time and approximately 0.35% taken by the ten largest. Note on this clone: Its specificity is not known.

CDR3 size: 15 residues. The J segment lost 9 bases and the V segment lost 4 bases, leaving 4 bases of the junction unmatched. Germline V gene data show CDR1 as SGHNT and CDR2 as YENEEA. The sequences come from unstimulated CD4+ T cells sorted from spleen or lymph node cells, collected before intestinal transplant. The chain combines TRBV11-3 with TRBJ2-1; 15 bases line up with TRBD2. This receptor was obtained from a human donor who received an intestinal transplant. The CDR3 DNA sequence: TGTGCCAGCAGCTCCGGACTAGCGGGAGGGGGTGAGCAGTTCTTC. Translated: CASSSGLAGGGEQFF. The complete variable domain, with remaining parts taken from reference TRBV11-3 and TRBJ2-1, reads EAGVVQSPRYKIIEKKQPVAFWCNPISGHNTLYWYLQNLGQGPELLIRYENEEAVDDSQLPKDRFSAERLKGVDSTLKIQPAELGDSAVYLCASSSGLAGGGEQFFGPGTRLTVL.